The table lists the clone carrying this TCR beta chain with a count of one. This sample is part of a study of control samples from healthy donors and cancer patients. Trimming took 1 base from V and 2 from J, leaving 11 bases between them. CDR3 length: 15 residues. CDR1 and CDR2 (germline): SGHNT, YENEEA. The method was immunoSEQ multiplex PCR; TCRdb's version includes in-frame clones alone and lacks a portion of them. Of around 130,000 clones in the sample, around nine tenths are singletons; the top ten hold about 3.2%. The V gene is TRBV11-3, the J gene TRBJ2-5, with D perhaps matching TRBD1 (5 bases). This clonotype originated in a man aged 50 to 59 in good health. The specimen sequenced was blood. The CDR3 DNA reads TGTGCCAGCAGCTTAGGTGACAGCGCACAAGAGACCCAGTACTTC. It specifies CASSLGDSAQETQYF.